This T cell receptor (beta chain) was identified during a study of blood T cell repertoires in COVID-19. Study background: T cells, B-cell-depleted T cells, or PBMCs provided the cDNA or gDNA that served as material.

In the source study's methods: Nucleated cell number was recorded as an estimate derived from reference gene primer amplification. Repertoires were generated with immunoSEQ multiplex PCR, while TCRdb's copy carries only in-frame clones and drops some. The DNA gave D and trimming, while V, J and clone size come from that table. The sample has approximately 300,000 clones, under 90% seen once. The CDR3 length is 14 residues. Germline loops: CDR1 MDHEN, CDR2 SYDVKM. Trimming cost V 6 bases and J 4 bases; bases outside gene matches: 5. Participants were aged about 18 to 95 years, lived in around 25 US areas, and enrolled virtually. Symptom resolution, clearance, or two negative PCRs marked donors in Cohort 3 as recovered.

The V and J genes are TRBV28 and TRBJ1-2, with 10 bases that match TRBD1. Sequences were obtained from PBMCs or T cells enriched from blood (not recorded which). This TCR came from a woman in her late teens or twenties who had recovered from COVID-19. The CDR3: CASRTGGVGYGYTF. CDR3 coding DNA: TGTGCCAGCAGGACAGGGGGCGTTGGCTATGGCTACACCTTC.